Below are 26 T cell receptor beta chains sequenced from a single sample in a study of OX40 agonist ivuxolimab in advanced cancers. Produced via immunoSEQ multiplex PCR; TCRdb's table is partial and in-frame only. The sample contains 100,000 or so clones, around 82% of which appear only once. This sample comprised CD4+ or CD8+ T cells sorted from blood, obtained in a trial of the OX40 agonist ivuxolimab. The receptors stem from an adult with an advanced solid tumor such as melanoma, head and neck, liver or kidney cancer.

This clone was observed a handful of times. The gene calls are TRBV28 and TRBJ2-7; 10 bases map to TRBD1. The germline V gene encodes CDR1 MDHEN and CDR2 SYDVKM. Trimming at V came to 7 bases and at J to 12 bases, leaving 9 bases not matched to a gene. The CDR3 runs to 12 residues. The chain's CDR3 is CASNRDRGVWYF. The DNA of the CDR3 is TGTGCCAGCAACCGGGACAGGGGTGTTTGGTACTTC.

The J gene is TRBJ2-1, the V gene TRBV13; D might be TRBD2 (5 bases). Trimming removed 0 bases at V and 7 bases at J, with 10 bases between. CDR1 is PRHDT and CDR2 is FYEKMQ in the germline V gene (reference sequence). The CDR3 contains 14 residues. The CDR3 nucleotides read TGTGCCAGCAGCTTAGGCATCCTAGCTAATGAGCAGTTCTTC. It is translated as CASSLGILANEQFF.

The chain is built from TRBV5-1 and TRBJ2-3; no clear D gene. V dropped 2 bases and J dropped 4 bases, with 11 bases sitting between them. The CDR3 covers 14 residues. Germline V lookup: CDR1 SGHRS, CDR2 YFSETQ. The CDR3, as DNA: TGCGCCAGCAGCTTAAGTCCGGGTGCAGATACGCAGTATTTT. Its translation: CASSLSPGADTQYF.

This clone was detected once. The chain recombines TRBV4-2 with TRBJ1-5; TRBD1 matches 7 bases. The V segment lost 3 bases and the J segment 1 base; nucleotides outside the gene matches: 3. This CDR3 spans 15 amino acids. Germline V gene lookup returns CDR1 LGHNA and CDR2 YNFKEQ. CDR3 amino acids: CASSQLQGSNQPQHF. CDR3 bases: TGTGCCAGCAGCCAGTTACAGGGGAGCAATCAGCCCCAGCATTTT.

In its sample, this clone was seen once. The CDR3 loop reads CASGPSIGSYEQYF. CDR3 DNA sequence: TGTGCCAGCGGACCGTCGATAGGCTCCTACGAGCAGTACTTC. The J gene is TRBJ2-7, the V gene TRBV6-1; no clear D gene. The CDR3 length is 14 residues. CDR1 is MNHNS, CDR2 SASEGT, per germline. The V end was cut by 8 bases, the J end by 0 bases, with 14 bases between.

The CDR3: CASSSPVFYEQYF. DNA of the CDR3: TGTGCCAGCAGCTCACCAGTCTTCTACGAGCAGTACTTC. V usage is TRBV7-2 and J usage is TRBJ2-7; D unresolved. The CDR3 loop spans 13 amino acids. CDR1 and CDR2 (germline): SGHTA, FQGNSA. Trimming shortened V by 4 bases and J by 3 bases, and 10 bases separated the two germline ends.

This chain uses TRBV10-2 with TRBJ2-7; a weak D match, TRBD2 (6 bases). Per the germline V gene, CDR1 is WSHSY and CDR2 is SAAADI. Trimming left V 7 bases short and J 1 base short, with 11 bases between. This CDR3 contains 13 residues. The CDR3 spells CASNRDLSYEQYF. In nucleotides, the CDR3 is TGCGCCAGCAACCGGGACTTGTCCTACGAGCAGTACTTC.

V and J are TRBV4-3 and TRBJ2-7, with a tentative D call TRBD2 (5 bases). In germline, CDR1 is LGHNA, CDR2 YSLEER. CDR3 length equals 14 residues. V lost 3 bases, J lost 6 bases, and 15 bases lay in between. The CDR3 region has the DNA TGCGCCAGCAGCCAGGGTCTAGTACTAGGCGAGCAGTACTTC. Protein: CASSQGLVLGEQYF.

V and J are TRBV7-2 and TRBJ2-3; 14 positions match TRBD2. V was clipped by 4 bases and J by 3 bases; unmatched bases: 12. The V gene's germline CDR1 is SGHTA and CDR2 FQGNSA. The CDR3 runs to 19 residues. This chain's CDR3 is CASSSIPGLAGVATDTQYF. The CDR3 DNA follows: TGTGCCAGCAGCTCGATTCCGGGACTAGCGGGAGTCGCGACAGATACGCAGTATTTT.

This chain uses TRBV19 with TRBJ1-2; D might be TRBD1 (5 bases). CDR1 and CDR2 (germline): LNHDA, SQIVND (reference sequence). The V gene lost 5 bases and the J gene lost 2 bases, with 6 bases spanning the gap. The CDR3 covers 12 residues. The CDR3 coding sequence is TGTGCCAGTAGTTGGGACAACTATGGCTACACCTTC. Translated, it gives CASSWDNYGYTF. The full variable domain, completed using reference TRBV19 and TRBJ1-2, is DGGITQSPKYLFRKEGQNVTLSCEQNLNHDAMYWYRQDPGQGLRLIYYSQIVNDFQKGDIAEGYSVSREKKESFPLTVTSAQKNPTAFYLCASSWDNYGYTFGSGTRLTVV.

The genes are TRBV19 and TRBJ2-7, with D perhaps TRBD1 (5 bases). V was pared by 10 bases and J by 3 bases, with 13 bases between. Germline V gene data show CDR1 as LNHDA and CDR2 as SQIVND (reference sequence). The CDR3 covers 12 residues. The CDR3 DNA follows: TGTGCCACCCAAGACAGTTACTACGAGCAGTACTTC. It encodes CATQDSYYEQYF.

This CDR3 reads CASVSGSPGTQYF. The CDR3 DNA sequence: TGTGCCAGCGTTAGCGGAAGCCCGGGGACCCAGTACTTC. This rearrangement joins TRBV28 to TRBJ2-5, with D perhaps matching TRBD2 (6 bases). Deletions cut 8 bases from V and 7 bases from J, with 17 bases between. Germline CDR1 reads MDHEN; CDR2 reads SYDVKM. CDR3 length: 13 residues.

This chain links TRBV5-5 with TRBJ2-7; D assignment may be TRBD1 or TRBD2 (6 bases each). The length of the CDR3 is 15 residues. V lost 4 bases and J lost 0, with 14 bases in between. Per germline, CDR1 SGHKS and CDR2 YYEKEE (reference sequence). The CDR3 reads CASSRGQGSSYEQYF. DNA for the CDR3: TGTGCCAGCAGCCGGGGGCAGGGGAGCTCCTACGAGCAGTACTTC.

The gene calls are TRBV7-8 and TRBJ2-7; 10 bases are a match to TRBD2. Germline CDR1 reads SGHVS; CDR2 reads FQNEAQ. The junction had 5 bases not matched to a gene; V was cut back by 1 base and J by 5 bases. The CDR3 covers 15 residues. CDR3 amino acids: CASSLVASGRDEQYF. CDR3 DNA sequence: TGTGCCAGCAGCTTAGTGGCAAGCGGGAGGGACGAGCAGTACTTC.

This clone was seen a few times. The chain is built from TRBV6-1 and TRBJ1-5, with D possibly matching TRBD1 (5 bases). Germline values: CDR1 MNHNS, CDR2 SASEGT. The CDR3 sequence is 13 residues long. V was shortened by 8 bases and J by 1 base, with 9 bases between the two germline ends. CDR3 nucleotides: TGTGCCAGCGGGCGGGGGAGCAATCAGCCCCAGCATTTT. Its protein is CASGRGSNQPQHF.

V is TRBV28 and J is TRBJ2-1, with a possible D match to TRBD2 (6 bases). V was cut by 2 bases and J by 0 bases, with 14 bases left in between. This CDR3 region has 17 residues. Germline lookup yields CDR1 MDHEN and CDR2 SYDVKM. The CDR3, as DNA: TGTGCCAGCAGTTTAGAGGGCGGGACGAGCTCCTACAATGAGCAGTTCTTC. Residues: CASSLEGGTSSYNEQFF. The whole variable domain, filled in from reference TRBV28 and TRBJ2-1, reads DVKVTQSSRYLVKRTGEKVFLECVQDMDHENMFWYRQDPGLGLRLIYFSYDVKMKEKGDIPEGYSVSREKKERFSLILESASTNQTSMYLCASSLEGGTSSYNEQFFGPGTRLTVL.

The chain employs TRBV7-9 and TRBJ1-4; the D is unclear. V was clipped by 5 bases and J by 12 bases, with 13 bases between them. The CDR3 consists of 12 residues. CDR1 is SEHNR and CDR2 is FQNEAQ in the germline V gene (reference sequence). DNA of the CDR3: TGTGCCAGCAGCCTCCACCCGGACCAACTGTTTTTT. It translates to CASSLHPDQLFF.

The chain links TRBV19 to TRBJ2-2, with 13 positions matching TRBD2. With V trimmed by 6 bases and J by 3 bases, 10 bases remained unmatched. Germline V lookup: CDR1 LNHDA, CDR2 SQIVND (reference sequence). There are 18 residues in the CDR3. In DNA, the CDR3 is TGTGCCAGTAGGGGGGGGCTGACTAGCGGGAGGTACACCGGGGAGCTGTTTTTT. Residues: CASRGGLTSGRYTGELFF.

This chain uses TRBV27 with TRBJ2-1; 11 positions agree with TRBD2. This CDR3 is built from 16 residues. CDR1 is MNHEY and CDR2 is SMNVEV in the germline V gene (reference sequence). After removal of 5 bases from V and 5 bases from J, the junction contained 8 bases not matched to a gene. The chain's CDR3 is CASSRIAGGPNNEQFF. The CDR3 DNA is TGTGCCAGCAGTAGAATAGCGGGAGGGCCCAACAATGAGCAGTTCTTC.

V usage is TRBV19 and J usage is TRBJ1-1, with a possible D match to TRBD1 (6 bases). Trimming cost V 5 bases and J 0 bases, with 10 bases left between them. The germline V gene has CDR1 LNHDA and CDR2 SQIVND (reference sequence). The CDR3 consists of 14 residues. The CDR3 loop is CASSEQGLNTEAFF. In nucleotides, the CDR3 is TGTGCCAGTAGTGAACAGGGACTGAACACTGAAGCTTTCTTT.

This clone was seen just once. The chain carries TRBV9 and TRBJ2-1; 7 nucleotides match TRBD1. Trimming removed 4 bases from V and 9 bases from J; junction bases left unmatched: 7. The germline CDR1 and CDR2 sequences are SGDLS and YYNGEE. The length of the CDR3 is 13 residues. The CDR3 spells CASSQDRESEQFF. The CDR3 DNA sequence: TGTGCCAGCAGCCAAGACAGGGAGTCTGAGCAGTTCTTC.

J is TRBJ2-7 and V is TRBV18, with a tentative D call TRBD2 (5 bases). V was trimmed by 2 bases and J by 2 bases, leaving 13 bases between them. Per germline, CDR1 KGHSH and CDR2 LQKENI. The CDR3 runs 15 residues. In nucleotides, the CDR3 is TGTGCCAGCTCACCAGACGCGGGTTCTGCCTACGAGCAGTACTTC. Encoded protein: CASSPDAGSAYEQYF.

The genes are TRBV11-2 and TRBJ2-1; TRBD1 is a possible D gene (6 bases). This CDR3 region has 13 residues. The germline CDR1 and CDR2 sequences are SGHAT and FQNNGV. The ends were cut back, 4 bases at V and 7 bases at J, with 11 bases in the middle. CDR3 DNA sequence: TGTGCCAGCAGCTCAGGGGACCGAAATGAGCAGTTCTTC. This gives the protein CASSSGDRNEQFF.

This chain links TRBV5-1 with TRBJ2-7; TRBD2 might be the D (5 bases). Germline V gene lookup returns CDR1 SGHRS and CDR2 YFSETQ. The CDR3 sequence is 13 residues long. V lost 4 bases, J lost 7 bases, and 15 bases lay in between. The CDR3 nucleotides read TGCGCCAGCAGCGTGGGAGACCTTAGAGAGCAGTACTTC. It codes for CASSVGDLREQYF.

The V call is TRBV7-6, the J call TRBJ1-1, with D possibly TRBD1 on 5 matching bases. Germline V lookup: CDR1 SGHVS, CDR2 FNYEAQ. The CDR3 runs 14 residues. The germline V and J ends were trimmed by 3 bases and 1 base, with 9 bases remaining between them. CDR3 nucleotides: TGTGCCAGCAGCTTGGGGCGGGGGAACACTGAAGCTTTCTTT. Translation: CASSLGRGNTEAFF.

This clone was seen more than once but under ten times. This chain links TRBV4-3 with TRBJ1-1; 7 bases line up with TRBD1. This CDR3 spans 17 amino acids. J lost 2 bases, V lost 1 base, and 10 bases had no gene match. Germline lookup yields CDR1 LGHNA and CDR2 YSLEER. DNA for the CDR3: TGCGCCAGCAGCCAAGGACCCGACAGGGCTATAAACACTGAAGCTTTCTTT. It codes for CASSQGPDRAINTEAFF.